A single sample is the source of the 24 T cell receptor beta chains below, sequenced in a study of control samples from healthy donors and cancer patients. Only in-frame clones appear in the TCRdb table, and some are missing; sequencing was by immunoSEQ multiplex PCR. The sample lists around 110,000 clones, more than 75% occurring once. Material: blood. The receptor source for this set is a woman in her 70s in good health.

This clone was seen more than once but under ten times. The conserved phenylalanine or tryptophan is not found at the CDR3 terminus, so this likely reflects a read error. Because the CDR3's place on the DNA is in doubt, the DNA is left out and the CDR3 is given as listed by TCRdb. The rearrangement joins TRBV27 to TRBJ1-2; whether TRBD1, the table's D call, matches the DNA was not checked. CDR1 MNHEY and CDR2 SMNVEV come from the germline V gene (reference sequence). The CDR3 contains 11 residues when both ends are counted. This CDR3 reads CASSSSRTGGV.

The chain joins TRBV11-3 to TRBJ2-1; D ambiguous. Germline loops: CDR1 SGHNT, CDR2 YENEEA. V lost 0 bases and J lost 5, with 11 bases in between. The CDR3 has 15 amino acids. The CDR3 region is CASSLDDRMDNEQFF. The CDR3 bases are TGTGCCAGCAGCTTAGATGACCGGATGGACAATGAGCAGTTCTTC.

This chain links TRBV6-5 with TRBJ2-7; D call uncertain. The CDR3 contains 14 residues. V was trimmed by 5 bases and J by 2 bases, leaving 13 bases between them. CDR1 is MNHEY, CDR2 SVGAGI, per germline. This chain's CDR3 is CASSRTLPTYEQYF. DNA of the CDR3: TGTGCCAGCAGTCGGACGCTGCCAACCTACGAGCAGTACTTC.

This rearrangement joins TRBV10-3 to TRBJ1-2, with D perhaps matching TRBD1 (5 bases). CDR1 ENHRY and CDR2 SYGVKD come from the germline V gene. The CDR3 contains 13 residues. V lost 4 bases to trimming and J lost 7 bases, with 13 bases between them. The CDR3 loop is CAISGAGQSGYTF. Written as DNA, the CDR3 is TGTGCCATCAGTGGGGCAGGGCAAAGTGGCTACACCTTC.

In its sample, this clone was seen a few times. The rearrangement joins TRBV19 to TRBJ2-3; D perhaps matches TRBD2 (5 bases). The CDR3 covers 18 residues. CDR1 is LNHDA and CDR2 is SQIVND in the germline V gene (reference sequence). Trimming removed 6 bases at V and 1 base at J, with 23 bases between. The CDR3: CASREIRANPRGTDTQYF. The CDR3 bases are TGTGCCAGTAGAGAAATCCGGGCTAACCCGCGGGGCACAGATACGCAGTATTTT. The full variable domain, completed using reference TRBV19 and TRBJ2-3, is DGGITQSPKYLFRKEGQNVTLSCEQNLNHDAMYWYRQDPGQGLRLIYYSQIVNDFQKGDIAEGYSVSREKKESFPLTVTSAQKNPTAFYLCASREIRANPRGTDTQYFGPGTRLTVL.

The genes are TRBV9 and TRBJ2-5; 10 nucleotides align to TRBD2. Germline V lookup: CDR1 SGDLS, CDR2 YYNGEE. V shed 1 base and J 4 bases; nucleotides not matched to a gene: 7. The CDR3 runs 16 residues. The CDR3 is CASSVYSGGARETQYF. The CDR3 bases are TGTGCCAGCAGCGTATACAGCGGGGGGGCCCGAGAGACCCAGTACTTC.

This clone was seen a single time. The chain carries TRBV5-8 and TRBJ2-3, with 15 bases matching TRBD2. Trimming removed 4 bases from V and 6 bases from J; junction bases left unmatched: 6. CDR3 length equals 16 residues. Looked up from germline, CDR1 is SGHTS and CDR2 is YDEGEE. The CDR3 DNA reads TGTGCCAGCAGCCCCAGGACTAGCGGGGGGGCGGATACGCAGTATTTT. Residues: CASSPRTSGGADTQYF.

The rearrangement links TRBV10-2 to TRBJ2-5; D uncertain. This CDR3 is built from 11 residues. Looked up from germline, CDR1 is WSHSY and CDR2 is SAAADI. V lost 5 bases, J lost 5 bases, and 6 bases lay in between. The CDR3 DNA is TGCGCCAGCAGTATATCCGAGACCCAGTACTTC. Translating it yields CASSISETQYF.

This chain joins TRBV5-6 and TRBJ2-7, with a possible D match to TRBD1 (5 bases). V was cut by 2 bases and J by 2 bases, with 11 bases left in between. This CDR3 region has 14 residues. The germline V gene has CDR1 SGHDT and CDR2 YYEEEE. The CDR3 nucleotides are TGTGCCAGCAGCTTCGGCCAGGGCACCTACGAGCAGTACTTC. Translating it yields CASSFGQGTYEQYF.

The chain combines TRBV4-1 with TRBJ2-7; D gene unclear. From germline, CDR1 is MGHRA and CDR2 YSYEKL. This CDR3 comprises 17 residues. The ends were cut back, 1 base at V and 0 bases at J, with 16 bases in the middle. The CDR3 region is CASSQGRAQDTSYEQYF. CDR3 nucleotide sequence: TGCGCCAGCAGCCAAGGTCGTGCCCAAGATACCTCCTACGAGCAGTACTTC.

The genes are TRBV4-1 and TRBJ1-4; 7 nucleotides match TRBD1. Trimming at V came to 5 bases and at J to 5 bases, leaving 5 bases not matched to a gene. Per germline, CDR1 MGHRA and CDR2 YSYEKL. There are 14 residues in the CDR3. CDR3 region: CASSNWDSNEKLFF. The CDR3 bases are TGCGCCAGCAGCAACTGGGACAGCAATGAAAAACTGTTTTTT.

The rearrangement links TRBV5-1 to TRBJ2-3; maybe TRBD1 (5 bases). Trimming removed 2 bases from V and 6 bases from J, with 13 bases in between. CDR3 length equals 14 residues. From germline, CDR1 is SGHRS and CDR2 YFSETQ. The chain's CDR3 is CASSLGQLSDTQYF. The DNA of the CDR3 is TGCGCCAGCAGCTTAGGACAACTATCCGATACGCAGTATTTT.

CDR3 coding DNA: TGTGCCAGCAGCGTCCCCCGCAGGGTTGAGGATGAAGCTTTCTTT. Translated, it gives CASSVPRRVEDEAFF. The chain employs TRBV9 and TRBJ1-1, with a weak D call TRBD1 (5 bases). The CDR3 runs 15 residues. Germline CDR1 reads SGDLS; CDR2 reads YYNGEE. V lost 2 bases, J lost 7 bases, and 18 bases lay in between.

The CDR3 bases are TGTGCCAGTAGTCCCAACAGGTTAGGGGCTGAGACCCAGTACTTC. This sequence encodes CASSPNRLGAETQYF. The chain recombines TRBV19 with TRBJ2-5; TRBD1 is a possible D gene (5 bases). Trimming stripped 5 bases from V and 5 bases from J, with 18 bases between. This CDR3 has 15 amino acids. Germline lookup yields CDR1 LNHDA and CDR2 SQIVND (reference sequence).

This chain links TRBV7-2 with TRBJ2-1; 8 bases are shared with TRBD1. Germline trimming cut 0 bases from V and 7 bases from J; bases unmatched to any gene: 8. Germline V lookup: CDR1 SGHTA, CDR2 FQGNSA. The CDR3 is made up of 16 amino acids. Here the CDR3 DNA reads TGTGCCAGCAGCTTAGCGGTGACAGGGGCTTTGAATGAGCAGTTCTTC. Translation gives CASSLAVTGALNEQFF.

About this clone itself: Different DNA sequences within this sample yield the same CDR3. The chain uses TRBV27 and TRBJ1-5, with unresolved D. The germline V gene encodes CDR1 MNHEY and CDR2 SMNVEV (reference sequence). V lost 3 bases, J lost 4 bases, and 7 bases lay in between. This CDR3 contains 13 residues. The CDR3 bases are TGTGCCAGCAGTTTTGTCGGTAATCAGCCCCAGCATTTT. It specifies CASSFVGNQPQHF.

The CDR3 protein is CASSLGLGQGRTNEKLFF. CDR3 DNA sequence: TGCGCCAGCAGCTTGGGCCTGGGACAGGGAAGGACTAATGAAAAACTGTTTTTT. V is TRBV5-1 and J is TRBJ1-4; 9 bases agree with TRBD1. V trimming: 0 bases; J trimming: 2 bases; junction bases outside the gene matches: 8. CDR1 and CDR2 from the germline V gene are SGHRS and YFSETQ. The CDR3 spans 18 residues.

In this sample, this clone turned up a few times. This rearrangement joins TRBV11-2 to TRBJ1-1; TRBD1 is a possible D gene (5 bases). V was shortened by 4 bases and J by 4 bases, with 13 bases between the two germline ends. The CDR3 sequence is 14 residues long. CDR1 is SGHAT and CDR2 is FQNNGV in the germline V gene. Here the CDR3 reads CASSSGAGGTEAFF. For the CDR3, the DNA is TGTGCCAGCAGCTCCGGGGCGGGGGGCACTGAAGCTTTCTTT.

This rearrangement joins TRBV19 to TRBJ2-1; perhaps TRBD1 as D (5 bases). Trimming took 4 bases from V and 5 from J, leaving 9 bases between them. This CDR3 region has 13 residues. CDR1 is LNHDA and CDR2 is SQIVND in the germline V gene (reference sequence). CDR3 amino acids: CASSNLTDNEQFF. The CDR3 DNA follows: TGTGCCAGTAGTAACTTGACAGACAATGAGCAGTTCTTC.

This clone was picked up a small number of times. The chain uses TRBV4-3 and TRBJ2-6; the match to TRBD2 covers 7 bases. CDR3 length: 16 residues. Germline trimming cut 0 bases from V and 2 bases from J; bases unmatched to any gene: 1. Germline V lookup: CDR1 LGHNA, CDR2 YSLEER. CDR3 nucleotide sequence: TGCGCCAGCAGCCAAGAGGGAGGGACTGGGGCCAACGTCCTGACTTTC. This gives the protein CASSQEGGTGANVLTF.

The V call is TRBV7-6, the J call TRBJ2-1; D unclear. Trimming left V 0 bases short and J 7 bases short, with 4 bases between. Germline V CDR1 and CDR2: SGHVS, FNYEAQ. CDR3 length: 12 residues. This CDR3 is CASSLAVNEQFF. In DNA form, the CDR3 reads TGTGCCAGCAGCTTAGCAGTTAATGAGCAGTTCTTC. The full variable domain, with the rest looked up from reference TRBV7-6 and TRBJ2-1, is GAGVSQSPRYKVTKRGQDVALRCDPISGHVSLYWYRQALGQGPEFLTYFNYEAQQDKSGLPNDRFSAERPEGSISTLTIQRTEQRDSAMYRCASSLAVNEQFFGPGTRLTVL.

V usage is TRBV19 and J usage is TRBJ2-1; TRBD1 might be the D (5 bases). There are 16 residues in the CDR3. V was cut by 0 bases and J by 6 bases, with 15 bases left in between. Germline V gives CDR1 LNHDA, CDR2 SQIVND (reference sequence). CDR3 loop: CASSIDEGVVPNEQFF. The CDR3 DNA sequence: TGTGCCAGTAGTATAGACGAAGGGGTGGTTCCCAATGAGCAGTTCTTC. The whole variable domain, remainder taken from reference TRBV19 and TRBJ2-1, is DGGITQSPKYLFRKEGQNVTLSCEQNLNHDAMYWYRQDPGQGLRLIYYSQIVNDFQKGDIAEGYSVSREKKESFPLTVTSAQKNPTAFYLCASSIDEGVVPNEQFFGPGTRLTVL.

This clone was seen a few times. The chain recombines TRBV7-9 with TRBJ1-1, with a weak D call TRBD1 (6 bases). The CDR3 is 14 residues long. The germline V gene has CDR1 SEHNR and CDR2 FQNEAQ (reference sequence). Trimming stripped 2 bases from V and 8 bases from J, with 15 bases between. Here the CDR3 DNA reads TGTGCCAGCAGCTTACATGGGGGCGAGGGAGAAGCTTTCTTT. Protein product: CASSLHGGEGEAFF. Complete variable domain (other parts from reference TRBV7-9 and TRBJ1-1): DTGVSQNPRHKITKRGQNVTFRCDPISEHNRLYWYRQTLGQGPEFLTYFQNEAQLEKSRLLSDRFSAERPKGSFSTLEIQRTEQGDSAMYLCASSLHGGEGEAFFGQGTRLTVV.

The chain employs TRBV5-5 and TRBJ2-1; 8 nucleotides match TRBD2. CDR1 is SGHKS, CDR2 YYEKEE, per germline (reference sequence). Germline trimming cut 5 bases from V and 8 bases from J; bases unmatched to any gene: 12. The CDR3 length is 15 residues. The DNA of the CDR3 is TGTGCCAGCAGACCGGCGGGGACTAGAGGAGATGAGCAGTTCTTC. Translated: CASRPAGTRGDEQFF.